A single sample is the source of the 18 T cell receptor beta chains below, sequenced in a study of T cells in severe cutaneous drug reactions. The iRepertoire multiplex PCR system with TCR subtype-specific primers built both bulk and single-cell libraries. No DNA is given; TCRdb re-called the multiplex PCR reads and lists each CDR3 protein once. The repertoire table contains just over 20,000 distinct CDR3 sequences. Sequenced patients had Stevens-Johnson syndrome or toxic epidermal necrolysis caused by carbamazepine. Material for sequencing was PBMCs. These receptors all come from a human donor with toxic epidermal necrolysis, a severe cutaneous drug reaction.

This chain links TRBV7-3 with TRBJ2-5. CDR3 length equals 13 residues. The V gene's germline CDR1 is SGHTA and CDR2 FQGTGA. The CDR3 spells CASSFGLQETQYF.

This chain uses TRBV9 with TRBJ2-7. The CDR3 loop spans 16 amino acids. From germline, CDR1 is SGDLS and CDR2 YYNGEE. The CDR3 sequence is CASSVASQGTPGEQYF. The full variable domain, with the rest looked up from reference TRBV9 and TRBJ2-7, is DSGVTQTPKHLITATGQRVTLRCSPRSGDLSVYWYQQSLDQGLQFLIQYYNGEERAKGNILERFSAQQFPDLHSELNLSSLELGDSALYFCASSVASQGTPGEQYFGPGTRLTVT.

The chain employs TRBV19 and TRBJ1-5; the D call of TRBD1 rests on TCRdb alone, since no DNA is present to check it. This CDR3 has 14 amino acids. The V gene's germline CDR1 is LNHDA and CDR2 SQIVND (reference sequence). The CDR3 is CASSRAGTNQPQHF.

The chain combines TRBV28 with TRBJ1-1; TCRdb gives TRBD1 as the D gene, but with no DNA this cannot be confirmed. There are 15 residues in the CDR3. Germline V gives CDR1 MDHEN, CDR2 SYDVKM. CDR3 protein: CASSLLGGKGTEAFF.

J is TRBJ2-7 and V is TRBV13; absent DNA, TCRdb's TRBD1 call cannot be checked. Germline V gene data show CDR1 as PRHDT and CDR2 as FYEKMQ (reference sequence). The CDR3 contains 14 residues. CDR3 residues: CASSFAGPIYEQYF.

The CDR3 loop is CASSLSGLAGFSGANVLTF. The J gene is TRBJ2-6, the V gene TRBV27; lacking DNA, the TRBD2 call made by TCRdb goes unchecked. The CDR3 totals 19 residues. The germline gives CDR1 MNHEY, CDR2 SMNVEV (reference sequence).

CDR3 sequence reads: CASSPSKYEQYF. The rearrangement uses TRBV6-6 and TRBJ2-7. The CDR3 is 12 residues long. From germline, CDR1 is MNHNY and CDR2 SVGAGI (reference sequence).

The chain is built from TRBV30 and TRBJ1-4; TCRdb reports TRBD1, a call that lacks DNA to check it against. This CDR3 is built from 12 residues. CDR1 is GTSNPN and CDR2 is SVGIG in the germline V gene (reference sequence). This chain's CDR3 is CAWSGGRGKLFF.

CDR3 sequence: CASSPSRGGQGSYEQYF. V usage is TRBV4-1 and J usage is TRBJ2-7; with no DNA, the TCRdb D assignment of TRBD1 cannot be verified. This CDR3 comprises 17 residues. The germline CDR1 and CDR2 sequences are MGHRA and YSYEKL.

V is TRBV10-1 and J is TRBJ2-5; TCRdb's D call of TRBD2 is untestable without DNA. The CDR3 extends over 17 amino acids. Germline loops: CDR1 WNHNN, CDR2 SYGVQD (reference sequence). This CDR3 reads CASSVGLAGSGPETQYF.

J is TRBJ1-1 and V is TRBV9; no DNA is available, so the TRBD1 call from TCRdb remains unchecked. Germline CDR1 reads SGDLS; CDR2 reads YYNGEE. The CDR3 contains 15 residues. The CDR3 reads CASSPGQFLNTEAFF. Complete variable domain (other parts from reference TRBV9 and TRBJ1-1): DSGVTQTPKHLITATGQRVTLRCSPRSGDLSVYWYQQSLDQGLQFLIQYYNGEERAKGNILERFSAQQFPDLHSELNLSSLELGDSALYFCASSPGQFLNTEAFFGQGTRLTVV.

The chain employs TRBV7-2 and TRBJ2-1; the D call from TCRdb, TRBD2, cannot be confirmed without DNA. Per the germline V gene, CDR1 is SGHTA and CDR2 is FQGNSA. The CDR3 totals 16 residues. This CDR3 reads CASSLGVSGIYNEQFF.

V is TRBV20-1 and J is TRBJ2-7. Germline loops: CDR1 DFQATT, CDR2 SNEGSKA (reference sequence). This CDR3 spans 13 amino acids. This CDR3 is CSARDGQVYEQYF.

The chain employs TRBV18 and TRBJ2-7; checking the TCRdb D call of TRBD2 is not possible without DNA. This CDR3 has 14 residues. Germline CDR1 KGHSH, CDR2 LQKENI. Here the CDR3 reads CASSPASGTYEQYF.

V is TRBV6-5 and J is TRBJ2-1; TCRdb's D call, TRBD2, is unchecked because there is no DNA. The germline CDR1 and CDR2 sequences are MNHEY and SVGAGI. The CDR3 sequence is 17 residues long. This CDR3 reads CASSPVLREGSYNEQFF.

The gene calls are TRBV27 and TRBJ2-7; TCRdb reports TRBD1, a call that lacks DNA to check it against. There are 14 residues in the CDR3. Germline V gene lookup returns CDR1 MNHEY and CDR2 SMNVEV (reference sequence). The chain's CDR3 is CASSRDRDRYEQYF.

The chain joins TRBV7-9 to TRBJ1-1. The CDR3 contains 12 residues. Germline CDR1 is SEHNR and CDR2 is FQNEAQ (reference sequence). CDR3 loop: CASNHMNTEAFF.

The chain recombines TRBV27 with TRBJ2-3; TCRdb lists TRBD2, though no DNA is available to test this call. The length of the CDR3 is 17 residues. From germline, CDR1 is MNHEY and CDR2 SMNVEV (reference sequence). The CDR3 spells CASSLRASLVGRDTQYF.